The 16 T cell receptor beta chains below come from one sample, sequenced in a study of cytomegalovirus exposure and HLA in healthy donors. This PCR relied on a set of 60 Vbeta primers and 13 Jbeta primers. Generated by immunoSEQ multiplex PCR, the TCRdb table keeps only in-frame clones and is missing some. The table lists approximately 190,000 clones, 81% of them singletons. Sequencing was done on a sample of PBMCs. The receptors derive from a man between 50 and 59 years old in good health and CMV-seronegative.

This clone occurred a few times. This chain joins TRBV5-1 and TRBJ1-4; D is possibly TRBD1 (5 bases). V was shortened by 2 bases and J by 5 bases, with 10 bases between the two germline ends. Germline lookup yields CDR1 SGHRS and CDR2 YFSETQ. The CDR3 spans 14 residues. The CDR3 region has the DNA TGCGCCAGCAGCTTCTTGGGGGGGAATGAAAAACTGTTTTTT. It specifies CASSFLGGNEKLFF.

The rearrangement links TRBV5-1 to TRBJ1-1, with 8 bases matching TRBD1. This CDR3 is built from 14 residues. Germline values: CDR1 SGHRS, CDR2 YFSETQ. Trimming cost V 1 base and J 8 bases; bases outside gene matches: 7. The CDR3 nucleotides are TGCGCCAGCAGCTTGAGGACAGGGACGCTAGAAGCTTTCTTT. Amino acid sequence: CASSLRTGTLEAFF.

There are a few counts of this clone. The chain carries TRBV5-1 and TRBJ1-5; 9 bases fit TRBD1. This CDR3 has 14 residues. V shed 6 bases, J shed 6 bases, and the junction held 7 bases outside the gene matches. Germline V gene sequence: CDR1 SGHRS, CDR2 YFSETQ. CDR3 sequence (DNA): TGCGCCAGCAAAGCCGGGACAGGGACTCAGCCCCAGCATTTT. It translates to CASKAGTGTQPQHF. Together with reference TRBV5-1 and TRBJ1-5, the CDR3 gives the full variable domain: KAGVTQTPRYLIKTRGQQVTLSCSPISGHRSVSWYQQTPGQGLQFLFEYFSETQRNKGNFPGRFSGRQFSNSRSEMNVSTLELGDSALYLCASKAGTGTQPQHFGDGTRLSIL.

A single count supports this clone. The chain links TRBV5-6 to TRBJ1-5, with 10 bases that match TRBD1. CDR3 size: 14 residues. Germline V gene data show CDR1 as SGHDT and CDR2 as YYEEEE. V lost 4 bases to trimming and J lost 5 bases; unmatched junction nucleotides: 3. The CDR3 DNA sequence: TGTGCCAGCAGCCGCGGACAGGGGGATCAGCCCCAGCATTTT. Translated: CASSRGQGDQPQHF.

This rearrangement joins TRBV19 to TRBJ1-1; the match to TRBD1 covers 9 bases. From germline, CDR1 is LNHDA and CDR2 SQIVND (reference sequence). Unmatched junction bases numbered 6, after V lost 6 bases and J lost 4 bases. The CDR3 sequence is 14 residues long. The CDR3 here is CASSVTGGRTEAFF. For the CDR3, the DNA is TGTGCCAGTAGCGTGACAGGGGGGCGCACTGAAGCTTTCTTT.

This clone was seen more than once but under ten times. The same CDR3 can be traced to other DNA sequences in this sample. The chain couples TRBV4-3 to TRBJ1-6; 9 bases fit TRBD1. The CDR3 extends over 18 amino acids. The J segment lost 2 bases and the V segment lost 0 bases, leaving 5 bases of the junction unmatched. The germline V gene encodes CDR1 LGHNA and CDR2 YSLEER. DNA of the CDR3: TGCGCCAGCAGCCAAGATGCTGGGACAGGGCCCTATAATTCACCCCTCCACTTT. As protein: CASSQDAGTGPYNSPLHF.

This chain uses TRBV5-5 with TRBJ2-1; 9 bases are a match to TRBD1. V was pared by 4 bases and J by 5 bases, with 7 bases of the junction left unmatched. The germline V gene has CDR1 SGHKS and CDR2 YYEKEE (reference sequence). The CDR3 length is 15 residues. CDR3: CASSPGTGLDNEQFF. CDR3 DNA sequence: TGTGCCAGCAGCCCCGGGACAGGGCTGGACAATGAGCAGTTCTTC.

The V gene is TRBV2, the J gene TRBJ1-2; D might be TRBD1 (6 bases). The germline V gene encodes CDR1 SNHLY and CDR2 FYNNEI. The V and J ends lost 3 bases and 9 bases respectively, with 14 bases between them. The CDR3 covers 13 residues. The CDR3 is CASSDRTARSYTF. The CDR3 DNA is TGTGCCAGCAGTGACCGGACAGCCCGCAGCTACACCTTC.

The chain combines TRBV6-1 with TRBJ1-2, with TRBD1 matching 10 bases. Per germline, CDR1 MNHNS and CDR2 SASEGT. V shed 1 base and J 10 bases; nucleotides not matched to a gene: 6. The CDR3 is 14 amino acids. The CDR3 reads CASSEGQGASLYTF. CDR3 DNA sequence: TGTGCCAGCAGTGAAGGACAGGGGGCGTCCCTCTACACCTTC.

This chain uses TRBV11-2 with TRBJ2-2; TRBD1 matches 10 bases. Trimming removed 1 base from V and 7 bases from J; junction bases left unmatched: 9. This CDR3 comprises 17 residues. CDR1 and CDR2 (germline): SGHAT, FQNNGV. The CDR3 coding sequence is TGTGCCAGCAGCTTAGGGCCGGGACAGGGGATGAGCGGGGAGCTGTTTTTT. It encodes CASSLGPGQGMSGELFF.

CDR3 loop: CASRWTGGSYGYTF. CDR3 coding DNA: TGTGCCAGCAGATGGACAGGGGGCAGCTATGGCTACACCTTC. This chain connects TRBV6-5 to TRBJ1-2; TRBD1 agrees at 11 bases. From germline, CDR1 is MNHEY and CDR2 SVGAGI. V gave up 6 bases and J gave up 4 bases; unmatched junction bases: 4. The CDR3 is 14 amino acids.

The chain joins TRBV6-5 to TRBJ2-5, with a possible D match to TRBD2 (6 bases). The CDR3 sequence is 14 residues long. V dropped 5 bases and J dropped 3 bases, with 13 bases sitting between them. The germline V gene has CDR1 MNHEY and CDR2 SVGAGI. This CDR3 reads CASSAGRGKETQYF. The CDR3 DNA reads as TGTGCCAGCAGTGCGGGACGGGGAAAAGAGACCCAGTACTTC.

The J gene is TRBJ1-6, the V gene TRBV9; D is unresolved. Germline lookup yields CDR1 SGDLS and CDR2 YYNGEE. Trimming removed 3 bases at V and 8 bases at J, with 12 bases between. The CDR3 totals 14 residues. CDR3 sequence (DNA): TGTGCCAGCAGCGCGGGAGCCTTTGATTCACCCCTCCACTTT. Translating it yields CASSAGAFDSPLHF. The full variable domain, with the rest looked up from reference TRBV9 and TRBJ1-6, is DSGVTQTPKHLITATGQRVTLRCSPRSGDLSVYWYQQSLDQGLQFLIQYYNGEERAKGNILERFSAQQFPDLHSELNLSSLELGDSALYFCASSAGAFDSPLHFGNGTRLTVT.

The chain uses TRBV19 and TRBJ2-5; 10 bases are a match to TRBD1. The CDR3 loop spans 15 amino acids. The V gene end was trimmed by 3 bases and the J gene end by 5 bases; junction bases not matched to a gene: 6. Germline V gene data show CDR1 as LNHDA and CDR2 as SQIVND (reference sequence). The CDR3 DNA reads as TGTGCCAGTAGTATCCGGGACAGGGGTGGGGAGACCCAGTACTTC. Residues: CASSIRDRGGETQYF.

The chain has TRBV25-1 and TRBJ2-1; D ambiguous. The CDR3 length is 11 residues. CDR1 MGHDK and CDR2 SYGVNS come from the germline V gene. The V gene lost 4 bases and the J gene lost 9 bases, with 7 bases spanning the gap. The CDR3, as DNA: TGTGCCAGCAGTGGTTACGGTGAGCAGTTCTTC. Amino acids: CASSGYGEQFF.

This clone was recorded a few times. J is TRBJ2-7 and V is TRBV6-5; TRBD1 matches 9 bases. The CDR3 consists of 14 residues. The J segment lost 7 bases and the V segment lost 6 bases, leaving 10 bases of the junction unmatched. Looked up from germline, CDR1 is MNHEY and CDR2 is SVGAGI. CDR3 loop: CASRRGQGLGEQYF. DNA of the CDR3: TGTGCCAGCAGGAGGGGACAGGGCCTGGGGGAGCAGTACTTC.